The T cell receptor (beta chain) described here comes from a study of T cell repertoires in cytomegalovirus infection. In the study overall: Indications of both CMV infection and matching HLA type were provided by public TCR beta signatures.

Study-level findings and limits: Cumulative frequency (of public TCR beta family members) identified carriers of CMV plus the relevant HLA. The ex vivo response showed dominance by HLA-C-restricted CMV-specific TCR beta clonotypes.

TCRdb redid the calling of the reads with MiXCR, one entry per CDR3 protein. The data contain about 110,000 distinct CDR3 sequences, around 10% of them singletons. This clonotype was counted many times. The antigen is undetermined. Specimen: PBMCs, sequenced either directly or after in vitro stimulation (not recorded which). The TCR was taken from a human donor in good health (CMV status not recorded). Some clones in this sample may be carry-over from other donors' samples.

The CDR3 DNA follows: TGTGCCAGCAGCTCACCCGGGCGGGTAGCGGGAGGGCCGCTCGACAATGAGCAGTTCTTC. Its protein product is CASSSPGRVAGGPLDNEQFF. The chain links TRBV7-2 to TRBJ2-1; 11 bases are shared with TRBD2. The CDR3 is 20 residues long. The J segment lost 5 bases and the V segment lost 4 bases, leaving 19 bases of the junction unmatched. Germline lookup yields CDR1 SGHTA and CDR2 FQGNSA.